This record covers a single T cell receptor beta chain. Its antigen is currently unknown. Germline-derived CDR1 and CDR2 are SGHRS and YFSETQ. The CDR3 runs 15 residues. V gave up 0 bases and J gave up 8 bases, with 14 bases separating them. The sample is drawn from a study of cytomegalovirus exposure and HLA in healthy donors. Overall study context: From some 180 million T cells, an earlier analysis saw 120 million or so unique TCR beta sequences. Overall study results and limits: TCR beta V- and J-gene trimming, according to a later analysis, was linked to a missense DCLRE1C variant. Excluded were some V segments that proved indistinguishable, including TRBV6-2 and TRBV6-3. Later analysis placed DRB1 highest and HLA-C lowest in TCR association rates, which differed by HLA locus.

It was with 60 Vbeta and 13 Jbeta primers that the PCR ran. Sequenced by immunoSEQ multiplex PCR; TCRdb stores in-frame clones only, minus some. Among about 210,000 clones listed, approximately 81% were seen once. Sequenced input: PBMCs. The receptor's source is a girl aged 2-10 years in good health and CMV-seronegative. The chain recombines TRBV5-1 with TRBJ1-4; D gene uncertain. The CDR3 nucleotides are TGCGCCAGCAGCTTGGGCGGGATTGGGATGGAAAAACTGTTTTTT. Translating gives CASSLGGIGMEKLFF.